This entry is about one TCR beta chain. The entry originates in a study of blood T cell repertoires in COVID-19. Germline CDR1 and CDR2: SQVTM and ANQGSEA. The length of the CDR3 is 13 residues. V lost 3 bases, J lost 7 bases, and 13 bases lay in between. Assay used: immunoSEQ multiplex PCR; TCRdb lists only in-frame clones, some missing. Among around 200,000 clones listed, about 82% were seen once. The receptor's source is a man between 35 and 55 years old with acute COVID-19. V gene TRBV29-1 combines with J gene TRBJ1-5, with TRBD1 as a possible D gene (6 bases). Sequencing was done on a sample of PBMCs or T cells enriched from blood (not recorded which). CDR3 protein: CSVDSGGGQPQHF. The DNA for the CDR3 is TGCAGCGTTGATTCAGGCGGGGGCCAGCCCCAGCATTTT.